Described below is a single TCR beta chain sequence and its context. This entry comes from a study of blood T cell repertoires in COVID-19. Study at large: Sample material is recorded as cDNA or gDNA derived from T cells, B-cell-depleted T cells, or PBMCs.

Individuals drawn from 24 US areas were about 18 to 89 years old. Cohorts were based on clinical histories the participants reported. In the original analysis: From reference gene primer amplification, estimates of nucleated cell counts were derived. Measured with immunoSEQ multiplex PCR; TCRdb has only the in-frame clones, and not every one. V, J and clone size were drawn from that table, and D and trimming were deduced from the DNA. The sample lists roughly 250,000 clones, approximately 86% occurring once. The V and J ends lost 1 base and 5 bases respectively, with 12 bases between them. CDR1 is SGHDN, CDR2 FVKESK, per germline. CDR3 length equals 15 residues.

The chain is built from TRBV14 and TRBJ2-1; D may be TRBD2 (5 bases). Sequenced input: PBMCs or T cells enriched from blood (not recorded which). This receptor was obtained from a woman in her 40s with acute COVID-19. CDR3 amino acids: CASSQVTDWDNEQFF. CDR3 DNA sequence: TGTGCCAGCAGCCAAGTGACGGACTGGGACAATGAGCAGTTCTTC.